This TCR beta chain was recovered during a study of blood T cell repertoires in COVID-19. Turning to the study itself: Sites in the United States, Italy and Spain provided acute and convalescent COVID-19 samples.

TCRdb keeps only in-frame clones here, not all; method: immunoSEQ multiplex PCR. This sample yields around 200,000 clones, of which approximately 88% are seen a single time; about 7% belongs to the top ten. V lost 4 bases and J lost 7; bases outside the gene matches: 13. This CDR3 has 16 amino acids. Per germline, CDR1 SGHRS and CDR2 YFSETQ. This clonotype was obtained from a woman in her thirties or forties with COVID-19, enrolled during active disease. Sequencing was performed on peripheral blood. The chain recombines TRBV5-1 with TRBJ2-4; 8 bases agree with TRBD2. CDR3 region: CASSPRVSGEENIQYF. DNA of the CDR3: TGCGCCAGCAGCCCCCGGGTTAGCGGGGAGGAGAACATTCAGTACTTC.